The 10 T cell receptor beta chains given below trace back to one sample, sequenced in a study of T cell clonality in common variable immunodeficiency. Clones were sequenced by immunoSEQ multiplex PCR, and TCRdb holds only the in-frame ones, with some missing. The sample counts 57,000 or so clones, none seen once; the ten largest own 1.6%. The specimen sequenced was peripheral blood mononuclear cells. The source of these receptors is a person aged 18-70 years in good health.

This clone was found many times. The DNA ends 3 residues before the CDR3 does, and the rest of the CDR3 is filled in from the germline J gene. The chain combines TRBV28 with TRBJ2-7, with D tentatively TRBD1 (6 bases). V gave up 6 bases and J gave up 5 bases, with 20 bases separating them. Germline V gene sequence: CDR1 MDHEN, CDR2 SYDVKM. CDR3 length: 15 residues. The CDR3: CASSQIRIRGHEQYF. The sequenced part of the CDR3 DNA is TGTGCCAGCAGCCAAATCCGTATCAGGGGCCACGAG.

This clone was seen many times. The read falls 3 residues short of the CDR3 end, and the missing part is taken from the germline J gene. V is TRBV29-1 and J is TRBJ2-1; 10 bases map to TRBD2. Germline assignment: CDR1 SQVTM and CDR2 ANQGSEA. After removal of 7 bases from V and 5 bases from J, the junction contained 11 bases not matched to a gene. The CDR3 loop spans 15 amino acids. CDR3 DNA, as far as it was read: TGCAGCGCCAGACACGGGACTAGCGTTCACAATGAG. Its protein is CSARHGTSVHNE. In full, the CDR3 is CSARHGTSVHNEQFF.

In this sample, this clone turned up many times. The read ends 3 residues early relative to the CDR3; the germline J gene fills the gap. The chain couples TRBV27 to TRBJ2-5; D not resolved. V lost 6 bases to trimming and J lost 0 bases, with 8 bases between them. The CDR3 extends over 13 amino acids. Germline loops: CDR1 MNHEY, CDR2 SMNVEV (reference sequence). CDR3 protein: CASRQYNQETQYF. CDR3 DNA (partial): TGTGCCAGCAGACAGTACAACCAAGAGACC.

This clone was detected ten times or more. With the read ending 3 residues before the CDR3 end, the germline J gene is used to fill in that end. The chain couples TRBV18 to TRBJ2-5; no clear D. Germline values: CDR1 KGHSH, CDR2 LQKENI. This CDR3 is 16 amino acids long. Trimming cost V 0 bases and J 4 bases, with 15 bases left between them. The CDR3 protein is CASSPPGWIDGETQYF. The sequenced part of the CDR3 DNA is TGTGCCAGCTCACCACCAGGGTGGATTGATGGAGAGACC. Variable domain in full (rest from reference TRBV18 and TRBJ2-5): NAGVMQNPRHLVRRRGQEARLRCSPMKGHSHVYWYRQLPEEGLKFMVYLQKENIIDESGMPKERFSAEFPKEGPSILRIQQVVRGDSAAYFCASSPPGWIDGETQYFGPGTRLLVL.

This clone was detected many times. The CDR3 goes on 3 residues after the read ends, and that part is filled in from the germline J gene. This chain connects TRBV20-1 to TRBJ1-1, with 9 bases lining up with TRBD1. Germline V gene data show CDR1 as DFQATT and CDR2 as SNEGSKA (reference sequence). This CDR3 is built from 15 residues. CDR3 DNA, as far as it was read: TGCAGTGCAATACCTAGGACCGGGACAGGGAGCGTA. It is translated as CSAIPRTGTGSV. The whole CDR3 reads CSAIPRTGTGSVAFF.

This clone was seen many times. The sequenced fragment ends 3 residues before the CDR3 boundary, so the rest is inferred from the germline J gene. This sequence joins TRBV4-1 and TRBJ2-7, with 12 positions matching TRBD2. Germline V lookup: CDR1 MGHRA, CDR2 YSYEKL. The J segment lost 4 bases and the V segment lost 2 bases, leaving 9 bases of the junction unmatched. The CDR3 length is 17 residues. The sequenced part of the CDR3 DNA is TGCGCCAGCAGCCAACTCGAGACTAGCGGGAGTCGGTACGAG. Amino acids: CASSQLETSGSRYE. The CDR3 in full is CASSQLETSGSRYEQYF.

There are many counts of this clone. The CDR3 end lies 3 residues beyond the end of the read and is filled in from the germline J gene. V is TRBV5-1 and J is TRBJ1-1, with 10 bases fitting TRBD1. The germline V gene has CDR1 SGHRS and CDR2 YFSETQ. The CDR3 length is 17 residues. V shed 1 base and J 1 base; nucleotides not matched to a gene: 7. CDR3 bases read: TGCGCCAGCAGCTTGAATTGGGACAGGGGAACGAACACTGAA. It specifies CASSLNWDRGTNTE. The whole CDR3 protein is CASSLNWDRGTNTEAFF.

This clone occurred many times. Read data end 3 residues before the CDR3 end; the end is taken from the germline J gene. The chain carries TRBV11-2 and TRBJ1-4, with D maybe TRBD1 (5 bases). V lost 3 bases and J 0 bases, leaving 8 bases between the germline ends. Germline V gene lookup returns CDR1 SGHAT and CDR2 FQNNGV. This CDR3 has 15 amino acids. CDR3 in amino acids: CASSFGGATNEKLFF. Incomplete CDR3 DNA: TGTGCCAGCAGCTTTGGAGGGGCAACTAATGAAAAA.

This clone was detected ten times or more. The read finishes 3 residues shy of the CDR3 end, and the germline J gene is used to complete it. The chain combines TRBV7-3 with TRBJ2-7; weak D call: TRBD2 (6 bases). CDR3 length equals 13 residues. V lost 3 bases to trimming and J lost 3 bases, with 9 bases between them. From germline, CDR1 is SGHTA and CDR2 FQGTGA. Partial CDR3 DNA: TGTGCCAGCAGCTTCGGGCGGGGCTACGAG. It yields the protein CASSFGRGYE. The whole CDR3 reads CASSFGRGYEQYF.

This clone was counted a few times. The CDR3 end lies 3 residues beyond the end of the read and is filled in from the germline J gene. The rearrangement uses TRBV18 and TRBJ1-1, with D possibly TRBD1 on 5 matching bases. Trimming stripped 3 bases from V and 5 bases from J, with 13 bases between. From germline, CDR1 is KGHSH and CDR2 LQKENI. CDR3 size: 14 residues. The CDR3: CASSPQGVGTEAFF. The part of the CDR3 DNA that was read is TGTGCCAGCTCACCTCAAGGGGTGGGGACTGAA.